This paragraph covers one T cell receptor (beta chain) sequence. This CDR3 comprises 16 residues. Trimming took 1 base from V and 5 from J; bases not matched to a gene: 10. Looked up from germline, CDR1 is SGHTA and CDR2 is FQGNSA. The data were obtained in a study of blood T cell repertoires in COVID-19. Across the whole study: The United States, Italy and Spain provided the acute and convalescent COVID-19 samples. Nucleic acid was either cDNA or gDNA, and it came from T cells, B-cell-depleted T cells, or PBMCs.

Study processing details: Quantification of nucleated cells was approximated via reference gene primer amplification. Some clones are missing from TCRdb's copy, which holds only in-frame ones; the method was immunoSEQ multiplex PCR. Clone size and the V and J calls come from that table; the DNA yielded D and trimming. This table has over 200,000 clones, around nine tenths appearing once. This TCR came from a woman aged 18-35 years who had recovered from COVID-19. Sequencing input: peripheral blood. The rearrangement uses TRBV7-2 and TRBJ1-2; 7 nucleotides agree with TRBD1. For the CDR3, the DNA is TGTGCCAGCAGCTTAGAAAGTGTGGCAGGGGGATATGGCTACACCTTC. Translation gives CASSLESVAGGYGYTF.